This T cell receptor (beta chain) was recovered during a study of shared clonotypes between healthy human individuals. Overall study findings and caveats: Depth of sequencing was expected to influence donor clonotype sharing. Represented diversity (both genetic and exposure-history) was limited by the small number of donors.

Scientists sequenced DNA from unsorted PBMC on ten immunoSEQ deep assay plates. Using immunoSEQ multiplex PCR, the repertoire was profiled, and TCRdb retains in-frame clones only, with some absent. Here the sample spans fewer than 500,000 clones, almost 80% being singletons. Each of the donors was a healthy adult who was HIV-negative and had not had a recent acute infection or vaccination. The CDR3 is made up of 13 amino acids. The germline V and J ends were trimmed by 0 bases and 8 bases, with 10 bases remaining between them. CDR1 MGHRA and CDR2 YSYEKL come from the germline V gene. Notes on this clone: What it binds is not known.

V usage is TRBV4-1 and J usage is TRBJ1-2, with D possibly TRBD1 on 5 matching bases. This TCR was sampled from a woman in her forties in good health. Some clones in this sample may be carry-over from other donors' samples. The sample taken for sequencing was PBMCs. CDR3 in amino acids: CASSQDREGGYTF. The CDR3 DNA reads TGCGCCAGCAGCCAAGACAGGGAGGGCGGCTACACCTTC.